The entry below gives a single TCR beta chain sequence along with its context. Germline values: CDR1 SQVTM, CDR2 ANQGSEA. V was clipped by 3 bases and J by 2 bases, with 13 bases between them. The CDR3 runs to 14 residues. Seattle participants joined during active infection and were tracked over time. Here immunoSEQ multiplex PCR was the method, and the copy in TCRdb shows in-frame clones only, minus some. This table has 300,000 to 400,000 clones, 87% appearing once. These data come from a study of blood T cell repertoires in COVID-19. Turning to the study itself: PBMCs, B-cell-depleted T cells, or T cells were the source of the cDNA or gDNA that made up the material.

The J gene is TRBJ2-5, the V gene TRBV29-1; a weak D match, TRBD1 (6 bases). The TCR sequence derives from a man under 40 with COVID-19, enrolled during active disease. Sequencing was carried out using peripheral blood. The CDR3 loop reads CSVESGQLQETQYF. CDR3 DNA: TGCAGCGTTGAGAGCGGACAGCTACAAGAGACCCAGTACTTC.